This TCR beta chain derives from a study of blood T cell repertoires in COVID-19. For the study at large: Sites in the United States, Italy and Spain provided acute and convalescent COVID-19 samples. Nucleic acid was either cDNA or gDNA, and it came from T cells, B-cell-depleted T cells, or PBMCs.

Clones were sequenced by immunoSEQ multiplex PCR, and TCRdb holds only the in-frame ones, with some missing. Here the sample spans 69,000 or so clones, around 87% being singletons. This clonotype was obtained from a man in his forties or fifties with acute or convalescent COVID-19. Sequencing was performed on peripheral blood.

This chain's CDR3 is CASSLQGGSYNSPLHF. CDR3 coding DNA: TGCGCCAGCAGCTTGCAGGGAGGGTCCTATAATTCACCCCTCCACTTT. This chain uses TRBV5-1 with TRBJ1-6; TRBD1 is a possible D gene (5 bases). Trimming removed 1 base at V and 1 base at J, with 9 bases between. Per the germline V gene, CDR1 is SGHRS and CDR2 is YFSETQ. The CDR3 extends over 16 amino acids. The variable domain in full, with the rest retrieved from reference TRBV5-1 and TRBJ1-6, is KAGVTQTPRYLIKTRGQQVTLSCSPISGHRSVSWYQQTPGQGLQFLFEYFSETQRNKGNFPGRFSGRQFSNSRSEMNVSTLELGDSALYLCASSLQGGSYNSPLHFGNGTRLTVT.